The clone carrying this T cell receptor beta chain was seen once. CDR1 is SGHTA, CDR2 FQGTGA, per germline. V lost 5 bases, J lost 0 bases, and 16 bases lay in between. The CDR3 is 16 amino acids. This record belongs to a study of cytomegalovirus exposure and HLA in healthy donors. Primers for the PCR totalled 60 Vbeta and 13 Jbeta. The data were produced by immunoSEQ multiplex PCR, yet TCRdb's version contains in-frame clones alone and is incomplete. Of fewer than 250,000 clones detected, approximately 80% appear once; the ten largest clones hold roughly a tenth. The source is a woman aged 45-60 years in good health and CMV-seropositive. The chain carries TRBV7-3 and TRBJ1-2; the D gene is possibly TRBD1 (5 bases). The sample comprised PBMCs. The CDR3, as DNA: TGTGCCAGCAGCCAAAGGGGCGGGAGAGCTAACTATGGCTACACCTTC. Amino acid sequence: CASSQRGGRANYGYTF.